This is a list of T cell receptor beta chains from one sample in a study of blood T cell repertoires in COVID-19. Sequencing was performed with immunoSEQ multiplex PCR; in TCRdb, only in-frame clones are kept and a portion is missing. The table records about 250,000 clones, approximately 84% of them present only once. What was sequenced was peripheral blood. These receptors came from a man aged 45-60 years with active or convalescent COVID-19. Both conserved end residues are part of each CDR3. A D gene is named only where the DNA matches it firmly. Some rows mark clone size as missing; the rest say once, few, many or name a class of expanded clone.

clone size: .; CDR3 length: 14; V gene: TRBV9; D gene: .; J gene: TRBJ1-6; CDR3 DNA: TGTGCCAGCAGCCCGTACGGCAGGGCCAGCCCCCTCCACTTT; CDR3 protein: CASSPYGRASPLHF
clone size: .; CDR3 length: 15; V gene: TRBV7-3; D gene: TRBD1; J gene: TRBJ2-2; CDR3 DNA: TGTGCCAGCAGCTTCGGCAGGGGGACGGTCGGGGAGCTGTTTTTT; CDR3 protein: CASSFGRGTVGELFF
clone size: .; CDR3 length: 14; V gene: TRBV7-2; D gene: TRBD2; J gene: TRBJ2-1; CDR3 DNA: TGTGCCAGCAGCTCCGGGACTAGCCGTACGGAGCAGTTCTTC; CDR3 protein: CASSSGTSRTEQFF
clone size: .; CDR3 length: 14; V gene: TRBV6-5; D gene: .; J gene: TRBJ1-5; CDR3 DNA: TGTGCCAGCAGCAACACCCATAGCAATCAGCCCCAGCATTTT; CDR3 protein: CASSNTHSNQPQHF
clone size: .; CDR3 length: 12; V gene: TRBV29-1; D gene: .; J gene: TRBJ1-2; CDR3 DNA: TGCAGCGTTCGAACAGATAACTATGGCTACACCTTC; CDR3 protein: CSVRTDNYGYTF
clone size: .; CDR3 length: 14; V gene: TRBV19; D gene: TRBD1; J gene: TRBJ2-7; CDR3 DNA: TGTGCCAGTAGTGCCCAGACAGGGCGCGTCGAGCAGTACTTC; CDR3 protein: CASSAQTGRVEQYF
clone size: .; CDR3 length: 15; V gene: TRBV21-1; D gene: .; J gene: TRBJ2-1; CDR3 DNA: TGTGCCAGCAGCAAACAGCGGGGGGGTTACAATGAGCAGTTCTTC; CDR3 protein: CASSKQRGGYNEQFF
clone size: .; CDR3 length: 13; V gene: TRBV12-3/TRBV12-4; D gene: TRBD1; J gene: TRBJ1-1; CDR3 DNA: TGTGCCAGCAGCCCTACAGGGGCCACTGAAGCTTTCTTT; CDR3 protein: CASSPTGATEAFF
clone size: few; CDR3 length: 15; V gene: TRBV6-5; D gene: .; J gene: TRBJ1-2; CDR3 DNA: TGTGCCAGCGCAGACACACAAAAGGTTAACTATGGCTACACCTTC; CDR3 protein: CASADTQKVNYGYTF
clone size: .; CDR3 length: 13; V gene: TRBV25-1; D gene: TRBD1; J gene: TRBJ2-7; CDR3 DNA: TGTGCCAGCAGAGAGACAGGGGACTACGAGCAGTACTTC; CDR3 protein: CASRETGDYEQYF
clone size: .; CDR3 length: 14; V gene: TRBV7-9; D gene: TRBD1; J gene: TRBJ1-4; CDR3 DNA: TGTGCCAGCAGCTTGGACAGGGTGGGCGAAAAACTGTTTTTT; CDR3 protein: CASSLDRVGEKLFF
clone size: few; CDR3 length: 13; V gene: TRBV19; D gene: .; J gene: TRBJ1-2; CDR3 DNA: TGTGCCAGTAGTATGAACGGTAACTATGGCTACACCTTC; CDR3 protein: CASSMNGNYGYTF
clone size: .; CDR3 length: 13; V gene: TRBV30; D gene: TRBD1; J gene: TRBJ2-1; CDR3 DNA: TGTGCCTGGAGGGGTAGGGGGCGGTGGGTGCAGTTCTTC; CDR3 protein: CAWRGRGRWVQFF
clone size: .; CDR3 length: 15; V gene: TRBV5-4; D gene: TRBD1; J gene: TRBJ2-4; CDR3 DNA: TGTGCCAGCAGCTTGGAGGGGACAGGGGGGGCCATTCAGTACTTC; CDR3 protein: CASSLEGTGGAIQYF
clone size: .; CDR3 length: 13; V gene: TRBV13; D gene: .; J gene: TRBJ2-5; CDR3 DNA: TGTGCCAGCAGCTTACGCGGGGCTGAGACCCAGTACTTC; CDR3 protein: CASSLRGAETQYF
clone size: .; CDR3 length: 14; V gene: TRBV5-1; D gene: .; J gene: TRBJ1-5; CDR3 DNA: TGCGCCAGCAGCTTGGGCAGCGACGGTCAGCCCCAGCATTTT; CDR3 protein: CASSLGSDGQPQHF
clone size: .; CDR3 length: 15; V gene: TRBV7-2; D gene: TRBD1; J gene: TRBJ1-2; CDR3 DNA: TGTGCCAGCAGCTTAGGACAGGGGCTGGGGTATGGCTACACCTTC; CDR3 protein: CASSLGQGLGYGYTF
clone size: once; CDR3 length: 15; V gene: TRBV7-8; D gene: TRBD1; J gene: TRBJ2-7; CDR3 DNA: TGTGCCAGCAGCCAAAGTGGGGACAGGGGAGGCGAGCAGTACTTC; CDR3 protein: CASSQSGDRGGEQYF
clone size: .; CDR3 length: 12; V gene: TRBV28; D gene: .; J gene: TRBJ1-5; CDR3 DNA: TGTGCCAGCACCCAGAGCAATCAGCCCCAGCATTTT; CDR3 protein: CASTQSNQPQHF
clone size: .; CDR3 length: 15; V gene: TRBV19; D gene: .; J gene: TRBJ2-1; CDR3 DNA: TGTGCCAGTAGTACCGACTTCTACCCTGACCCTGAGCAGTTCTTC; CDR3 protein: CASSTDFYPDPEQFF
clone size: .; CDR3 length: 14; V gene: TRBV4-3; D gene: .; J gene: TRBJ1-1; CDR3 DNA: TGCGCCAGCAGCCAAGATGCGGGTGGCACTGAAGCTTTCTTT; CDR3 protein: CASSQDAGGTEAFF
clone size: .; CDR3 length: 15; V gene: TRBV7-2; D gene: TRBD2; J gene: TRBJ2-7; CDR3 DNA: TGTGCCAGCAGCCGTAGCGGGGGGCTTTCCTACGAGCAGTACTTC; CDR3 protein: CASSRSGGLSYEQYF
clone size: few; CDR3 length: 17; V gene: TRBV5-5; D gene: TRBD1; J gene: TRBJ2-6; CDR3 DNA: TGTGCCAGCAGCAGGACAGGGTCGCAGACTGGGGCCAACGTCCTGACTTTC; CDR3 protein: CASSRTGSQTGANVLTF
clone size: .; CDR3 length: 18; V gene: TRBV1; D gene: .; J gene: TRBJ2-3; CDR3 DNA: TGCACCAGCAGCCAAGCCGATGGGACAGTGACTAGCGGAGATACGCAGTATTTT; CDR3 protein: CTSSQADGTVTSGDTQYF
clone size: .; CDR3 length: 17; V gene: TRBV7-9; D gene: .; J gene: TRBJ2-3; CDR3 DNA: TGTGCCAGCAGCTTAGAGAGGATCAGTCTAAGTACAGATACGCAGTATTTT; CDR3 protein: CASSLERISLSTDTQYF
clone size: .; CDR3 length: 15; V gene: TRBV5-1; D gene: TRBD1; J gene: TRBJ1-1; CDR3 DNA: TGCGCCAGCAGCTGGACCGGACAGGGGCACACTGAAGCTTTCTTT; CDR3 protein: CASSWTGQGHTEAFF
clone size: .; CDR3 length: 15; V gene: TRBV7-8; D gene: TRBD2; J gene: TRBJ2-2; CDR3 DNA: TGTGCCAGCAGCCGACTAGCGGTGAACACCGGGGAGCTGTTTTTT; CDR3 protein: CASSRLAVNTGELFF
clone size: .; CDR3 length: 14; V gene: TRBV7-9; D gene: .; J gene: TRBJ2-5; CDR3 DNA: TGTGCCAGCAGCTTAGGGACACCCCAAGAGACCCAGTACTTC; CDR3 protein: CASSLGTPQETQYF
clone size: few; CDR3 length: 15; V gene: TRBV2; D gene: .; J gene: TRBJ1-5; CDR3 DNA: TGTGCCAGCAGTGAAGGCCATGCTAGAAATCAGCCCCAGCATTTT; CDR3 protein: CASSEGHARNQPQHF
clone size: few; CDR3 length: 13; V gene: TRBV5-1; D gene: .; J gene: TRBJ1-1; CDR3 DNA: TGCGCCAGCAGCTTGAGGGGGAGCACTGAAGCTTTCTTT; CDR3 protein: CASSLRGSTEAFF
clone size: once; CDR3 length: 14; V gene: TRBV28; D gene: .; J gene: TRBJ1-4; CDR3 DNA: TGTGCCAGCAGCCCATCGGGGGGATTAGAAAAACTGTTTTTT; CDR3 protein: CASSPSGGLEKLFF
clone size: .; CDR3 length: 13; V gene: TRBV2; D gene: .; J gene: TRBJ1-1; CDR3 DNA: TGTGCCAGCATGGGGCAGGGCAACACTGAAGCTTTCTTT; CDR3 protein: CASMGQGNTEAFF
clone size: .; CDR3 length: 16; V gene: TRBV29-1; D gene: TRBD1; J gene: TRBJ2-6; CDR3 DNA: TGCAGCATCTGGGCAGGGGGAACATCTGGGGCCAACGTCCTGACTTTC; CDR3 protein: CSIWAGGTSGANVLTF
clone size: .; CDR3 length: 15; V gene: TRBV6-2/TRBV6-3; D gene: .; J gene: TRBJ1-5; CDR3 DNA: TGTGCCAGCAGTTACTCGTACAGGGAGAATCAGCCCCAGCATTTT; CDR3 protein: CASSYSYRENQPQHF
clone size: .; CDR3 length: 15; V gene: TRBV6-6; D gene: .; J gene: TRBJ2-7; CDR3 DNA: TGTGCCAGCAGTTACGACACCAGCTCCCCCGGCGAGCAGTACTTC; CDR3 protein: CASSYDTSSPGEQYF
clone size: .; CDR3 length: 13; V gene: TRBV29-1; D gene: TRBD2; J gene: TRBJ2-2; CDR3 DNA: TGCAGCGTTGAATACGGGGGGGACGGGGAGCTGTTTTTT; CDR3 protein: CSVEYGGDGELFF
clone size: .; CDR3 length: 16; V gene: TRBV7-8; D gene: TRBD1; J gene: TRBJ2-2; CDR3 DNA: TGTGCCAGCAGCCCTAGGACAGGACCGAACACCGGGGAGCTGTTTTTT; CDR3 protein: CASSPRTGPNTGELFF
clone size: once; CDR3 length: 13; V gene: TRBV2; D gene: TRBD1; J gene: TRBJ1-2; CDR3 DNA: TGTGCCAGCAGCGAGGACAGGTTTGTCGGCTACACCTTC; CDR3 protein: CASSEDRFVGYTF
clone size: few; CDR3 length: 14; V gene: TRBV28; D gene: .; J gene: TRBJ1-2; CDR3 DNA: TGTGCCAGCAGTCCAGGGAACCCTAACTATGGCTACACCTTC; CDR3 protein: CASSPGNPNYGYTF
clone size: .; CDR3 length: 12; V gene: TRBV4-1; D gene: .; J gene: TRBJ1-1; CDR3 DNA: TGCGCCAGCAGCCAAGGGGGGGTCGAAGCTTTCTTT; CDR3 protein: CASSQGGVEAFF